A selection of T cell receptor beta chains follows, all from one sample in a study of Ad26.COV2.S vaccination and SARS-CoV-2 variants. TCRdb keeps only in-frame clones here, not all; method: immunoSEQ multiplex PCR. The repertoire holds about 350,000 clones, with around 89% as singletons. Here the sequenced sample was peripheral blood, taken in a trial of Ad26.COV2.S vaccine versus placebo. All receptors come from a person aged 18-65 years who received the Ad26.COV2.S COVID-19 vaccine or a placebo. Each CDR3 is given with its conserved first and last residue. The D gene is left open where the match is weak. Some rows mark clone size as missing; the rest say once, few, many or name a class of expanded clone.

>TRBJ2-7|.|TRBD2|TRBV5-1
TGCGCCAGCAGCTTGGGGCGGGAGGACGACGAGCAGTACTTC
CASSLGREDDEQYF
>TRBJ2-2|.|.|TRBV9
TGTGCCAGCAGCGTCAGCGGCAACACCGGGGAGCTGTTTTTT
CASSVSGNTGELFF
>TRBJ1-1|.|.|TRBV27
TGTGCCAGCAGTTTAGGAGGGGGGCGCACTGAAGCTTTCTTT
CASSLGGGRTEAFF
>TRBJ2-3|.|TRBD1|TRBV9
TGTGCCAGCAGCGTAGGACCGGGGGGACAGGGTTATTCAGATACGCAGTATTTT
CASSVGPGGQGYSDTQYF
>TRBJ2-1|.|TRBD1|TRBV30
TGTGCCTGGAGTCCCGGGACAGGGGTCTACAATGAGCAGTTCTTC
CAWSPGTGVYNEQFF
>TRBJ2-7|.|.|TRBV7-9
TGTGCCAGCAGCCCTCAAGCGGCAGGCTCCTACGAGCAGTACTTC
CASSPQAAGSYEQYF
>TRBJ2-5|.|.|TRBV30
TGTGCCTGGAGTGTCGGAGGAGTCCAAGAGACCCAGTACTTC
CAWSVGGVQETQYF
>TRBJ2-3|.|.|TRBV6-5
TGTGCCAGCAGTTACACGGTAGATGGCACAGATACGCAGTATTTT
CASSYTVDGTDTQYF
>TRBJ1-1|.|.|TRBV6-1
TGTGCCAGCAGTGAAGAAGCGGGGGGGCTGGACACTGAAGCTTTCTTT
CASSEEAGGLDTEAFF
>TRBJ2-7|.|.|TRBV5-1
TGCGCCAGCAGCTTGGTTCCGGACAGCTACGAGCAGTACTTC
CASSLVPDSYEQYF
>TRBJ2-1|.|TRBD2|TRBV2
TGTGCCAGCAGAAGGCTAGCGGGAGTTTTCAGTTTCGATGAGCAGTTCTTC
CASRRLAGVFSFDEQFF
>TRBJ1-1|.|.|TRBV4-1
TGCGCCAGCAGCCAAGGGACAGACATGAACACTGAAGCTTTCTTT
CASSQGTDMNTEAFF
>TRBJ2-1|.|.|TRBV5-4
TGTGCCAGCAGACTAACACAGGGGCCGGCGGGGGAGCAGTTCTTC
CASRLTQGPAGEQFF
>TRBJ2-7|.|.|TRBV5-1
TGCGCCAGCAGCACTAACAGGGGAGGCTACGAGCAGTACTTC
CASSTNRGGYEQYF
>TRBJ2-7|few|.|TRBV5-4
TGTGCCCTCCTTAATAGGGGGAGCCACGAGCAGTACTTC
CALLNRGSHEQYF
>TRBJ1-3|.|.|TRBV5-1
TGCGCCAGCAGCTTGGCCCCGGACTCTGGAAACACCATATATTTT
CASSLAPDSGNTIYF
>TRBJ2-7|.|TRBD1|TRBV4-1
TGCGCCAGCAGCCAAGCGACAGGGGGCTACGAGCAGTACTTC
CASSQATGGYEQYF
>TRBJ1-4|.|.|TRBV6-1
TGTGCCAGCAGTGAACGGGGGCAGGGTGTCGGAAAACTGTTTTTT
CASSERGQGVGKLFF
>TRBJ1-5|.|TRBD1|TRBV4-1
TGCGCCAGCAGCCCGACCGGGACAGGGGGCTTCAATCAGCCCCAGCATTTT
CASSPTGTGGFNQPQHF
>TRBJ2-1|.|.|TRBV15
TGTGCCACCAGCAGGACCAGGGAGGTGAATGAGCAGTTCTTC
CATSRTREVNEQFF
>TRBJ2-1|.|.|TRBV5-6
TGTGCCAGCAGCCCCGTCGCCTTCAATGAGCAGTTCTTC
CASSPVAFNEQFF
>TRBJ2-5|.|.|TRBV2
TGTGCCAGCAGGGTCGACAGTCTACGGCCGGAGACCCAGTACTTC
CASRVDSLRPETQYF
>TRBJ2-5|.|TRBD2|TRBV5-8
TGTGCCAGCTCTTCCCCGACTAGCATCCAAGAGACCCAGTACTTC
CASSSPTSIQETQYF
>TRBJ2-3|once|TRBD1|TRBV11-2
TGTGCCAGCAGCACCAGGGGGCAGACCACAGATACGCAGTATTTT
CASSTRGQTTDTQYF
>TRBJ1-1|.|.|TRBV11-2
TGTGCCAGCAGCTGGAGGGCGGACAGAAATGAAGCTTTCTTT
CASSWRADRNEAFF
>TRBJ2-7|.|TRBD1|TRBV28
TGTGCCAGCAGAAGTGACAGGGGAGCTCTCGAGCAGTACTTC
CASRSDRGALEQYF
>TRBJ1-4|.|.|TRBV30
TGTGCCTGGAGTGGGTCTGAAAAACTGTTTTTT
CAWSGSEKLFF
>TRBJ1-1|.|.|TRBV3-1/TRBV3-2
TGTGCCAGCAGCATCCAGGGAGGGGACACTGAAGCTTTCTTT
CASSIQGGDTEAFF
>TRBJ1-4|.|.|TRBV15
TGTGCCACCAGCGTGGGGGGGGCAGGGAATGAAAAACTGTTTTTT
CATSVGGAGNEKLFF
>TRBJ1-5|.|.|TRBV19
TGTGCCAGTAGTACCCCAGGCTCCTCGGATCAGCCCCAGCATTTT
CASSTPGSSDQPQHF
>TRBJ1-6|.|TRBD1|TRBV11-2
TGTGCCAGCAGCTTGGACAGGACTAATTCACCCCTCCACTTT
CASSLDRTNSPLHF
>TRBJ2-7|.|.|TRBV7-9
TGTGCCAGCAGCCTTCAGGGCTACGAGCAGTACTTC
CASSLQGYEQYF
>TRBJ1-1|.|TRBD1|TRBV2
TGTGCCAGCAGTGACAGGGGGAACATGAACACTGAAGCTTTCTTT
CASSDRGNMNTEAFF
>TRBJ2-5|.|.|TRBV10-2
TGCGCCAGCAGTATCCAGGGGCGGGAGACCCAGTACTTC
CASSIQGRETQYF
>TRBJ2-1|many|TRBD1|TRBV11-3
TGTGCCAGCAGCGTAAGGGGGACAGGGGGCAATGAGCAGTTCTTC
CASSVRGTGGNEQFF
>TRBJ1-2|.|.|TRBV2
TGTGCCAGCAGTGATACAGGGACTAACTATGGCTACACCTTC
CASSDTGTNYGYTF
>TRBJ2-7|.|TRBD1|TRBV27
TGTGCCAGCAGCCCCAATGGACAGGTTGGACCCTACGAGCAGTACTTC
CASSPNGQVGPYEQYF
>TRBJ1-3|.|.|TRBV27
TGTGCCAGCAGTTTTTCCCGAGGAAACACCATATATTTT
CASSFSRGNTIYF
>TRBJ1-1|.|.|TRBV7-9
TGTGCCAGCAGCTTAGACGGGGGGCGCCGGGTCACTGAAGCTTTCTTT
CASSLDGGRRVTEAFF
>TRBJ1-2|.|TRBD1|TRBV4-1
TGCGCCAGCAGCCAAGATATCAGCCAGGGACAGAGTTATGGCTACACCTTC
CASSQDISQGQSYGYTF
>TRBJ1-3|.|.|TRBV24-1
TGTGCCACCGCGGTAGAGCCGAGCTCTGGAAACACCATATATTTT
CATAVEPSSGNTIYF
>TRBJ2-1|.|TRBD2|TRBV2
TGTGCCAGCTACGGGGGGGTGAGCTCCTACAATGAGCAGTTCTTC
CASYGGVSSYNEQFF
>TRBJ2-1|.|.|TRBV23-1
TGCGCCAGCAGTCCCCGCCGGGACTGCCAGGATGAGCAGTTCTTC
CASSPRRDCQDEQFF
>TRBJ2-3|.|.|TRBV7-9
TGTGCCAGCAGCCCTACAAACACAGATACGCAGTATTTT
CASSPTNTDTQYF
>TRBJ2-1|.|TRBD2|TRBV7-6
TGTGCCAGCAGCTTATTGAGGGTTTCGGGAGGTCCCCGGGTGGATGAGCAGTTCTTC
CASSLLRVSGGPRVDEQFF
>TRBJ1-5|.|.|TRBV5-4
TGTGCCAGCAGCCCGGGGGTGGACAATCAGCCCCAGCATTTT
CASSPGVDNQPQHF
>TRBJ1-1|.|.|TRBV5-5
TGTGCCAGCAGCTTGGCGCTGAACACTGAAGCTTTCTTT
CASSLALNTEAFF
>TRBJ1-2|.|.|TRBV7-8
TGTGCCAGCAGCTTAGTCGGGGGAACAGACTATGGCTACACCTTC
CASSLVGGTDYGYTF
>TRBJ1-1|.|TRBD1|TRBV9
TGTGCCAGCAGCGTAGTCCGGGACAGGGGGCGAACTGAAGCTTTCTTT
CASSVVRDRGRTEAFF
>TRBJ2-1|.|TRBD1|TRBV13
TGTGCCAGCAGATTAGGGACAGGGGCCTACAATGAGCAGTTCTTC
CASRLGTGAYNEQFF
>TRBJ1-4|.|.|TRBV30
TGTGCCTGGAGTTTGACCGCCTGGAATGAAAAACTGTTTTTT
CAWSLTAWNEKLFF
>TRBJ2-7|.|TRBD2|TRBV2
TGTGCCAGCAGTGAATTAGCGGGGGAAAACTACGAGCAGTACTTC
CASSELAGENYEQYF
>TRBJ1-1|.|.|TRBV10-3
TGTGCCATCAGTGAGTCTCAGGGCAGGGCCACTGAAGCTTTCTTT
CAISESQGRATEAFF
>TRBJ2-1|.|TRBD1|TRBV5-1
TGCGCCAGCGGACAGGGCAACTCCTACAATGAGCAGTTCTTC
CASGQGNSYNEQFF
>TRBJ1-2|once|.|TRBV2
TGTGCCAGCAGAGCCCAACAGGCTAGCGGCTACACCTTC
CASRAQQASGYTF
>TRBJ1-5|.|.|TRBV5-5
TGTGCCAGCAGCTGGGGTTACAATCAGCCCCAGCATTTT
CASSWGYNQPQHF
>TRBJ2-1|.|TRBD2|TRBV5-1
TGCGCCAGCAGCTCGATTCCCGGGACTAGCGTCTACAATGAGCAGTTCTTC
CASSSIPGTSVYNEQFF
>TRBJ1-1|.|.|TRBV3-1/TRBV3-2
TGTGCCAGCAGCCAAGGAGGAAGCATGAACACTGAAGCTTTCTTT
CASSQGGSMNTEAFF